Listed here are 21 T cell receptor beta chains from one sample, sequenced in a study of vaccination and CD4 T cells after COVID-19. The Oncomine TCR Beta short-read assay sequenced DNA from cultured CD4+ T cells. TCRdb fed the PCR reads into MiXCR, producing one record per CDR3 protein. This table has roughly 20,000 distinct CDR3 sequences, roughly 43% appearing once. The antigens these receptors bind are not known. Treatment of the sample: approximately 10-day PBMC culture with coronavirus spike peptide pools or control peptides (ViraFEST assay). Specimen: CD4+ T cells from blood, cultured in vitro, collected before SARS-CoV-2 vaccination. The receptors were gathered from a human donor who had recovered from COVID-19.

This sequence joins TRBV19 and TRBJ2-3, with D perhaps matching TRBD2 (5 bases). This CDR3 region has 15 residues. V lost 3 bases, J lost 4 bases, and 14 bases lay in between. The V gene's germline CDR1 is LNHDA and CDR2 SQIVND (reference sequence). The CDR3 reads CASSMSEGFADTQYF. The CDR3 region has the DNA TGTGCCAGTAGTATGTCCGAGGGATTCGCAGATACGCAGTATTTT. The complete variable domain, with remaining parts taken from reference TRBV19 and TRBJ2-3, reads DGGITQSPKYLFRKEGQNVTLSCEQNLNHDAMYWYRQDPGQGLRLIYYSQIVNDFQKGDIAEGYSVSREKKESFPLTVTSAQKNPTAFYLCASSMSEGFADTQYFGPGTRLTVL.

CDR3 residues: CATSDGGQGADEQFF. CDR3 nucleotides: TGTGCCACCAGTGATGGTGGACAGGGGGCTGATGAGCAGTTCTTC. The V and J genes are TRBV24-1 and TRBJ2-1; 11 nucleotides line up with TRBD1. Germline CDR1 is KGHDR and CDR2 is SFDVKD. The CDR3 covers 15 residues. V lost 3 bases and J lost 8; bases outside the gene matches: 5.

This clonotype was counted a few times. The CDR3 DNA sequence: TGCAGTGCTAGAAAACGGGATCTCCCCTACGAGCAGTACTTC. Its translation: CSARKRDLPYEQYF. This rearrangement joins TRBV20-1 to TRBJ2-7, with D possibly matching TRBD2 (5 bases). This CDR3 spans 14 amino acids. The germline V gene encodes CDR1 DFQATT and CDR2 SNEGSKA (reference sequence). V lost 2 bases and J lost 2, with 13 bases in between.

This clonotype was counted between two and nine times. The gene calls are TRBV7-2 and TRBJ2-7; D possibly corresponds to TRBD1 (6 bases). The CDR3 sequence is 16 residues long. Germline CDR1 reads SGHTA; CDR2 reads FQGNSA. Trimming removed 5 bases at V and 7 bases at J, with 24 bases between. The CDR3 region has the DNA TGTGCCAGCAGCCCCCGGTTAGGGGGATCCTTGGGGGAGCAGTACTTC. It is translated as CASSPRLGGSLGEQYF.

The CDR3 DNA reads as TGTGCCACCAGAGGGACTCAGGGAACTGAAGCTTTCTTT. This translates into CATRGTQGTEAFF. The chain links TRBV24-1 to TRBJ1-1; weak D call: TRBD1 (5 bases). CDR3 length: 13 amino acids. Germline lookup yields CDR1 KGHDR and CDR2 SFDVKD. The V end was cut by 7 bases, the J end by 5 bases, with 13 bases between.

This clonotype was counted between two and nine times. V usage is TRBV6-5 and J usage is TRBJ1-6; D perhaps matches TRBD1 (5 bases). This CDR3 has 12 amino acids. Between the trimmed V and J ends, which lost 4 bases and 9 bases, there was a span of 7 bases. CDR1 and CDR2 from the germline V gene are MNHEY and SVGAGI. The CDR3 here is CASSSRGSPLHF. Written as DNA, the CDR3 is TGTGCCAGCAGTTCTAGGGGTTCACCCCTCCACTTT.

CDR3 sequence reads: CASSQGTLAYEQYF. The CDR3 DNA is TGTGCCAGCAGTCAGGGGACGCTAGCCTACGAGCAGTACTTC. V gene TRBV28 combines with J gene TRBJ2-7; D possibly corresponds to TRBD1 (6 bases). The CDR3 runs to 14 residues. V was pared by 5 bases and J by 2 bases, with 13 bases between. Germline CDR1 reads MDHEN; CDR2 reads SYDVKM.

This clonotype was recorded only once. The chain combines TRBV28 with TRBJ1-3; D is ambiguous. Germline V gene data show CDR1 as MDHEN and CDR2 as SYDVKM. This CDR3 region has 11 residues. The V end lost 2 bases, the J end lost 4 bases, and 0 bases lay between the germline ends. The CDR3 sequence is CASSLGNTIYF. In DNA form, the CDR3 reads TGTGCCAGCAGTTTAGGAAACACCATATATTTT. Filled out from reference TRBV28 and TRBJ1-3, the complete variable domain reads DVKVTQSSRYLVKRTGEKVFLECVQDMDHENMFWYRQDPGLGLRLIYFSYDVKMKEKGDIPEGYSVSREKKERFSLILESASTNQTSMYLCASSLGNTIYFGEGSWLTVV.

V is TRBV4-2 and J is TRBJ2-6; D remains ambiguous. CDR1 and CDR2 (germline): LGHNA, YNFKEQ. CDR3 length equals 18 residues. V shed 0 bases and J shed 0 bases, with 12 bases lying between them. CDR3 amino acids: CASSQEGRSGSGANVLTF. The CDR3, as DNA: TGTGCCAGCAGCCAAGAAGGTCGAAGTGGCTCTGGGGCCAACGTCCTGACTTTC.

J is TRBJ1-2 and V is TRBV18; the match to TRBD1 covers 7 bases. The V and J ends lost 3 bases and 5 bases, in that order; junction bases with no gene match: 3. The length of the CDR3 is 13 residues. Germline CDR1 reads KGHSH; CDR2 reads LQKENI. CDR3 region: CASSPDRAYGYTF. The CDR3 nucleotides are TGTGCCAGCTCACCCGACAGGGCTTATGGCTACACCTTC. The variable domain in full, with the rest retrieved from reference TRBV18 and TRBJ1-2, is NAGVMQNPRHLVRRRGQEARLRCSPMKGHSHVYWYRQLPEEGLKFMVYLQKENIIDESGMPKERFSAEFPKEGPSILRIQQVVRGDSAAYFCASSPDRAYGYTFGSGTRLTVV.

The J gene is TRBJ1-2, the V gene TRBV6-1; 8 nucleotides match TRBD1. Trimming removed 7 bases from V and 3 bases from J; junction bases left unmatched: 10. Germline assignment: CDR1 MNHNS and CDR2 SASEGT. The length of the CDR3 is 15 residues. The CDR3, as DNA: TGTGCCAGCACCCGGGGACAGGAAGGCGACTATGGCTACACCTTC. Translation gives CASTRGQEGDYGYTF.

In its sample, this clonotype was seen a few times. The chain uses TRBV10-3 and TRBJ1-1; TRBD1 agrees at 9 bases. Germline V gene data show CDR1 as ENHRY and CDR2 as SYGVKD. V trimming: 0 bases; J trimming: 3 bases; junction bases outside the gene matches: 2. The CDR3 spans 15 residues. This CDR3 reads CAISESRQGDTEAFF. The CDR3 bases are TGTGCCATCAGTGAGTCTAGACAGGGGGACACTGAAGCTTTCTTT.

The chain recombines TRBV19 with TRBJ1-1; D may be TRBD1 (6 bases). This CDR3 spans 15 amino acids. V lost 8 bases to trimming and J lost 1 base, with 17 bases between them. Germline loops: CDR1 LNHDA, CDR2 SQIVND (reference sequence). CDR3 DNA: TGTGCCAGTTTCCGGGGGCGCGGATCGAACACTGAAGCTTTCTTT. It yields the protein CASFRGRGSNTEAFF.

In its sample, this clonotype was seen a few times. Written as DNA, the CDR3 is TGTGCCAGCAGTGAAGGAAGCGGACCTACCGGGGAGCTGTTTTTT. Amino acid sequence: CASSEGSGPTGELFF. The chain couples TRBV6-1 to TRBJ2-2, with D perhaps TRBD2 (5 bases). Trimming removed 1 base at V and 5 bases at J, with 11 bases between. The germline V gene has CDR1 MNHNS and CDR2 SASEGT. The CDR3 has 15 residues.

This clonotype was counted only a few times. The chain uses TRBV19 and TRBJ1-6; TRBD1 is a possible D gene (6 bases). The CDR3 has 14 residues. V lost 3 bases, J lost 7 bases, and 10 bases lay in between. Per germline, CDR1 LNHDA and CDR2 SQIVND (reference sequence). The CDR3 DNA sequence: TGTGCCAGTAGTATCGGACAGACCAATTCACCCCTCCACTTT. Amino acids: CASSIGQTNSPLHF.

The table lists this clonotype with a few counts. V is TRBV7-9 and J is TRBJ2-3; the D is unclear. Trimming took off 4 bases at V and 0 bases at J, with 8 bases between the two ends. The CDR3 has 14 amino acids. Germline V gene sequence: CDR1 SEHNR, CDR2 FQNEAQ (reference sequence). The CDR3: CASSSVSSTDTQYF. CDR3 sequence (DNA): TGTGCCAGCAGCTCAGTATCTAGCACAGATACGCAGTATTTT.

This clonotype was picked up a small number of times. The chain links TRBV20-1 to TRBJ2-5, with 11 positions matching TRBD2. Germline CDR1 is DFQATT and CDR2 is SNEGSKA (reference sequence). The CDR3 consists of 16 residues. The V gene end was trimmed by 2 bases and the J gene end by 4 bases; junction bases not matched to a gene: 9. Here the CDR3 DNA reads TGCAGTGCTAGAAAGGCCATAGCGGGGGGGTCAGAGACCCAGTACTTC. Protein: CSARKAIAGGSETQYF.

The V call is TRBV20-1, the J call TRBJ2-1; the D is unclear. CDR3 length: 13 amino acids. Germline CDR1 reads DFQATT; CDR2 reads SNEGSKA (reference sequence). V lost 2 bases to trimming and J lost 4 bases, with 9 bases between them. The CDR3: CSARTTGYNEQFF. The CDR3 nucleotides are TGCAGTGCTAGAACGACTGGTTACAATGAGCAGTTCTTC.

This clonotype came up a few times. The chain recombines TRBV20-1 with TRBJ2-7; D is uncertain. Trimming removed 0 bases at V and 7 bases at J, with 16 bases between. Per the germline V gene, CDR1 is DFQATT and CDR2 is SNEGSKA (reference sequence). The CDR3 is made up of 14 amino acids. This chain's CDR3 is CSARDRILSPEQYF. The CDR3 bases are TGCAGTGCTAGAGACAGGATCCTTAGTCCGGAGCAGTACTTC.

The CDR3 reads CASSQAYGTGNVYEQYF. DNA of the CDR3: TGCGCCAGCAGCCAAGCCTACGGGACAGGGAATGTTTACGAGCAGTACTTC. The chain uses TRBV4-3 and TRBJ2-7; TRBD1 agrees at 9 bases. The CDR3 sequence is 17 residues long. J was trimmed by 4 bases and V by 1 base; bases with no gene match: 11. CDR1 and CDR2 from the germline V gene are LGHNA and YSLEER.

This sequence joins TRBV7-2 and TRBJ2-7; 9 positions match TRBD2. This CDR3 is 14 amino acids long. Trimming removed 7 bases from V and 3 bases from J; junction bases left unmatched: 7. Germline V gives CDR1 SGHTA, CDR2 FQGNSA. As DNA, the CDR3 is TGTGCCAGCACTAGGGGGACTAGCCACTACGAGCAGTACTTC. It encodes CASTRGTSHYEQYF.